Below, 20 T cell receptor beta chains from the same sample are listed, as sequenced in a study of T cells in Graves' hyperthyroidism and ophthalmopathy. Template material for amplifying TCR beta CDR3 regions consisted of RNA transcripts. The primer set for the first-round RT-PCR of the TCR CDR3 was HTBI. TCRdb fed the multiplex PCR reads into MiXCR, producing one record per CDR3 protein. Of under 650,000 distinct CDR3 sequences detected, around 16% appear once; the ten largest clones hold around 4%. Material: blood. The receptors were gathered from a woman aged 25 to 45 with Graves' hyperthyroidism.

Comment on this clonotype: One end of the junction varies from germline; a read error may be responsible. This CDR3 is CASGYETSGNEQFF. Written as DNA, the CDR3 is TGTGCCAGCGGTTACGAGACTAGCGGGAATGAGCAGTTCTTC. The chain combines TRBV6-2 or TRBV6-3 with TRBJ2-1; 10 nucleotides match TRBD2. The CDR3 contains 14 residues. CDR1 is MNHEY, CDR2 SVGEGT, per germline.

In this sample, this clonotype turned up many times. CDR3 region: CASSETGGLHEQYF. The CDR3 DNA sequence: TGTGCCAGCAGCGAGACAGGAGGGCTCCACGAGCAGTACTTC. V usage is TRBV11-2 and J usage is TRBJ2-7, with D perhaps matching TRBD1 or TRBD2 (6 bases each). The CDR3 covers 14 residues. V was clipped by 5 bases and J by 5 bases, with 16 bases between them. In germline, CDR1 is SGHAT, CDR2 FQNNGV.

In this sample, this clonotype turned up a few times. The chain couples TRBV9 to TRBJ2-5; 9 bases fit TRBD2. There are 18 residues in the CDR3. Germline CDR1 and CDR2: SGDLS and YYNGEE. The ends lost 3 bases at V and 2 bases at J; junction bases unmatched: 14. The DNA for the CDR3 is TGTGCCAGCAGCGCCGGAACCATAAGCGGGAGGAATCAAGAGACCCAGTACTTC. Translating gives CASSAGTISGRNQETQYF. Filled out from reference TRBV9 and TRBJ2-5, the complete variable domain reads DSGVTQTPKHLITATGQRVTLRCSPRSGDLSVYWYQQSLDQGLQFLIQYYNGEERAKGNILERFSAQQFPDLHSELNLSSLELGDSALYFCASSAGTISGRNQETQYFGPGTRLLVL.

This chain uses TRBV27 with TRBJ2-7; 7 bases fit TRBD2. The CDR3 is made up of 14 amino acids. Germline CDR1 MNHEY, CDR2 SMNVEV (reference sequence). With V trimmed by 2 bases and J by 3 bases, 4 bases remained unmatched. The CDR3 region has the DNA TGTGCCAGCAGTTTAAAAGGGGAGGGCTACGAGCAGTACTTC. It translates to CASSLKGEGYEQYF.

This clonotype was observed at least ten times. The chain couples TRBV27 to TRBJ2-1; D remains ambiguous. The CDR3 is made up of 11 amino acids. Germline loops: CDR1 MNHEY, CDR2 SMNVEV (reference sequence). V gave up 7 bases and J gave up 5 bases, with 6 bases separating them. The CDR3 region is CASIGDNEQFF. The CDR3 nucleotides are TGTGCCAGCATAGGAGACAATGAGCAGTTCTTC.

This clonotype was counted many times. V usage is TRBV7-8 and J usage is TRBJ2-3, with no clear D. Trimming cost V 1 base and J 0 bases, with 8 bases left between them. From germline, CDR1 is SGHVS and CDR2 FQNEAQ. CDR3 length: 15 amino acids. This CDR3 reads CASSLVSTSTDTQYF. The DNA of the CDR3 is TGTGCCAGCAGCTTAGTGAGTACTAGCACAGATACGCAGTATTTT.

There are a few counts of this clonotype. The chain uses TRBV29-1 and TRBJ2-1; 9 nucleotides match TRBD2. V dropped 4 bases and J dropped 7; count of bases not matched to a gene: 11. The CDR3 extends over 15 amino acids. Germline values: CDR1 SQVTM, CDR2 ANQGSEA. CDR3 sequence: CSVGLGGSGRNEQFF. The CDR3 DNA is TGCAGCGTTGGTCTCGGGGGCAGCGGGAGGAATGAGCAGTTCTTC.

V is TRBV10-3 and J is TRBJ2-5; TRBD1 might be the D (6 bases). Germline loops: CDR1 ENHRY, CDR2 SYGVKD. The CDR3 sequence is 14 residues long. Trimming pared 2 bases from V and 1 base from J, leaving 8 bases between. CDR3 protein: CAISEGRGQETQYF. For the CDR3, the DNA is TGTGCCATCAGTGAGGGCAGGGGCCAAGAGACCCAGTACTTC.

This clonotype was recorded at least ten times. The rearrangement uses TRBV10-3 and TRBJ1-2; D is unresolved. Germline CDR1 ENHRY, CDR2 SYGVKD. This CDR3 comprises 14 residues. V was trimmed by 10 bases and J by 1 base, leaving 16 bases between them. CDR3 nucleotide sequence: TGTGCCACACAAGACAAGAAGGGTAACTATGGCTACACCTTC. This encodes CATQDKKGNYGYTF.

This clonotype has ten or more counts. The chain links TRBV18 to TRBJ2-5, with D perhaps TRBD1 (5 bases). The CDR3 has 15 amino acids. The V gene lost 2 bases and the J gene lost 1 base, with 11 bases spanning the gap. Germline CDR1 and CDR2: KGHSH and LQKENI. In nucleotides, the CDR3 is TGTGCCAGCTCACCAATCAAGACAGCCCAAGAGACCCAGTACTTC. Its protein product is CASSPIKTAQETQYF.

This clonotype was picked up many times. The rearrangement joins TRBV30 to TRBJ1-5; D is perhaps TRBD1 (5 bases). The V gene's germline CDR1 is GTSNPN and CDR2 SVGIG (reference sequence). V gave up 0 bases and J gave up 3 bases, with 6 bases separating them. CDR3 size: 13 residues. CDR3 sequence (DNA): TGTGCCTGGAGTGTGACAGACAATCAGCCCCAGCATTTT. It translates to CAWSVTDNQPQHF.

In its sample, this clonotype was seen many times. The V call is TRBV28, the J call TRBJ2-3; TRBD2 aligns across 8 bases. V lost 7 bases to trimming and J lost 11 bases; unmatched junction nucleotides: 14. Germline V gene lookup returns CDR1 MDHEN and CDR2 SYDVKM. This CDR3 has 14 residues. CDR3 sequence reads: CASNEAGDERRQYF. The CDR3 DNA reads TGTGCCAGCAATGAAGCGGGAGACGAGCGTAGGCAGTATTTT.

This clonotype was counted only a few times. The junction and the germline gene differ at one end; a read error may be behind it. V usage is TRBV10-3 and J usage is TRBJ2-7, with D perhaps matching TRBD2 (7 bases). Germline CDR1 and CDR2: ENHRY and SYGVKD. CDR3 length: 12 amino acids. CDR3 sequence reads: CAISESGGGMNF. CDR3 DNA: TGTGCCATCAGTGAGTCAGGGGGAGGGATGAACTTC.

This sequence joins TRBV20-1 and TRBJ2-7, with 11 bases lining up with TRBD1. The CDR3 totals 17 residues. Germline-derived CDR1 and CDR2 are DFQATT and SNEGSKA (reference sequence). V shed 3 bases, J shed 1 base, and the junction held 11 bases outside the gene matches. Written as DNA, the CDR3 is TGCAGTGCTAGGGACGATTACCGGGACAGGGGGTCCTACGAGCAGTACTTC. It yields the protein CSARDDYRDRGSYEQYF.

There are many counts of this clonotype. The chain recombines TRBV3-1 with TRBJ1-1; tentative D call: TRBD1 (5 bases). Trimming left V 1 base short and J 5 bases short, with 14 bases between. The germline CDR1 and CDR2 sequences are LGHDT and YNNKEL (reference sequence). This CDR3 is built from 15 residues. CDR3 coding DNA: TGTGCCAGCAGCCAAGTGTCGCAGGGAATGACTGAAGCTTTCTTT. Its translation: CASSQVSQGMTEAFF.

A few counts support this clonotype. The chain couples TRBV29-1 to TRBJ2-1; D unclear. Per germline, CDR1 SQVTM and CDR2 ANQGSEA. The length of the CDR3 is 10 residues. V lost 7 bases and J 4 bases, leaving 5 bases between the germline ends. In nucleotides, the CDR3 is TGCAGCGCACAGTACAATGAGCAGTTCTTC. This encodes CSAQYNEQFF.

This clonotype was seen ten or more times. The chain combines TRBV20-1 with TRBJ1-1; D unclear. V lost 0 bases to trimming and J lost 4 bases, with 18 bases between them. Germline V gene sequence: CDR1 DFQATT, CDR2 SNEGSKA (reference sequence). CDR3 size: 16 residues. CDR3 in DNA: TGCAGTGCTAGAGATCGGCGGCCCGACGCCGGCACTGAAGCTTTCTTT. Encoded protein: CSARDRRPDAGTEAFF.

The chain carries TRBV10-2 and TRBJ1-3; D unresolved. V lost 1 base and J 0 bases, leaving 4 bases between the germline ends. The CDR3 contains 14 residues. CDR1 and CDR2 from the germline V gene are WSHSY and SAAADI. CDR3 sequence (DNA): TGCGCCAGCAGTGAGTACAGCTCTGGAAACACCATATATTTT. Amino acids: CASSEYSSGNTIYF.

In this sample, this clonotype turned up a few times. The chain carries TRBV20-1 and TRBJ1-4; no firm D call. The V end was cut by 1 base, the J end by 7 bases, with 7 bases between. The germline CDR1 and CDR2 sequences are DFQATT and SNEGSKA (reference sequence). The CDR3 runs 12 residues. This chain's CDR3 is CSARVSVEKLFF. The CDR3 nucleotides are TGCAGTGCTAGAGTTAGCGTTGAAAAACTGTTTTTT.

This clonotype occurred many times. DNA for the CDR3: TGTGCCAGCAGCTTAGCGCCCGGGGGGGACACAGATACGCAGTATTTT. Translated, it gives CASSLAPGGDTDTQYF. The V call is TRBV7-2, the J call TRBJ2-3, with 8 bases aligning to TRBD2. Germline-derived CDR1 and CDR2 are SGHTA and FQGNSA. The V and J ends lost 0 bases and 2 bases, in that order; junction bases with no gene match: 4. The CDR3 is made up of 16 amino acids. Supplemented by reference TRBV7-2 and TRBJ2-3, the full variable domain reads GAGVSQSPSNKVTEKGKDVELRCDPISGHTALYWYRQSLGQGLEFLIYFQGNSAPDKSGLPSDRFSAERTGGSVSTLTIQRTQQEDSAVYLCASSLAPGGDTDTQYFGPGTRLTVL.